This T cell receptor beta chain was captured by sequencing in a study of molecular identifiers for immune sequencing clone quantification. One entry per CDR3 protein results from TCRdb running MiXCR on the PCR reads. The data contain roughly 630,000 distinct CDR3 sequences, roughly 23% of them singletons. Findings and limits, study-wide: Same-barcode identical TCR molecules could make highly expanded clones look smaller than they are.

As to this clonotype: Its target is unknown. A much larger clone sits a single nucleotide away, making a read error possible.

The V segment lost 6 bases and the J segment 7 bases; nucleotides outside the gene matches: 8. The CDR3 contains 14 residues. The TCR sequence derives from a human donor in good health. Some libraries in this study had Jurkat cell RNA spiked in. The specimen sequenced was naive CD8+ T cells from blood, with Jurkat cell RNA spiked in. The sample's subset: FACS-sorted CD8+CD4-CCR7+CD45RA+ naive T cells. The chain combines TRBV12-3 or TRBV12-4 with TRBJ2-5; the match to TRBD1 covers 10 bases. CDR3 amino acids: CASSRDRGKVTQYF. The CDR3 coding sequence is TGTGCCAGCAGCCGGGACAGGGGAAAAGTGACCCAGTACTTC.